The T cell receptor (beta chain) described here comes from a study of human T cells and chemical hapten exposure (dated by TCRdb to the early 2020s). Concerning the study at large: For sensitization, 2% DPC in acetone was applied to a roughly 2 cm by roughly 2 cm area of upper inner arm skin. Patients additionally received weekly therapeutic DPC doses to the scalp throughout the roughly 24-week study period. Patch testing was performed on the upper back with Finn chambers containing 0.01% DPC, and the patch tests were scored after 6 days according to International Contact Dermatitis Research Group standards. The mostly female patient cohort included alopecia areata with under or over 50% scalp involvement, alopecia totalis and alopecia universalis. Libraries were combined into a pool for sequencing, and differences in TCR yield between samples came mainly from small differences in library volumes within the pool. In alopecia patients, the study followed how the peripheral blood TCR repertoire changed in vivo over primary and secondary sensitization to diphenylcyclopropenone (DPC), a hapten. Blood samples were taken from patients before sensitization (week 0) and then at 2, 6 and about 24 weeks after DPC sensitization. Twenty-nine alopecia patients provided blood for TCR sequencing at one to four time points (pre-sensitization, 2, 6 and 24 weeks).

General findings and caveats noted by the study authors: DPC sensitization did not change the number of TCRs with a frequency above 1 in 1000, and there was no evidence of changes in global repertoire structure. Alopecia, a presumed autoimmune disease, was present in all patients, so the immune response of the patients might differ from that of healthy individuals. A positive correlation was found between the number of PT1 expanded TCRs and patch test score, with significance reached at thresholds 8, 16 and 32 but not 4. Compared with pre-sensitization or healthy control sets, expanded TCRs formed significantly more large CDR3 similarity clusters, which is consistent with antigen-driven responses. After repeated subsampling, changes were observed in the strength of the expansion versus patch-test correlation and in the threshold at which the correlation became significant.

The CDR3 spans 15 residues, from the cysteine through the phenylalanine. Only CDR3 DNA remains: 45 bases, in frame from the first base. Deletion took 7 bases off V and 1 base off J, with a span of 15 bases between the germline ends. This clonotype has more than one count but fewer than ten. Its antigen specificity is not known. The input lacks base qualities; no much larger clone sits a single base away. Interpreted using the paper, the time point label stands for: patch test 2, 6 weeks after DPC sensitization. The treatment or condition label here, explained by the study, means: therapeutic diphenylcyclopropenone sensitization with weekly scalp DPC. At each patch-test visit, blood was drawn before the patch test was applied. Patients were considered eligible if aged 18 to 70, diagnosed with alopecia and deemed suitable for DPC therapy, and patients were excluded if pregnant. Total RNA was extracted from unfractionated whole blood that had been collected in Tempus Blood RNA tubes.

The method behind the library was RACE. Reads for this sample came from a NextSeq 500. During library preparation, unique molecular identifiers were attached to individual cDNA molecules so that TCRs could be counted quantitatively and reproducibly. For every blood RNA sample, sequencing covered both the TCR alpha and TCR beta chains. Per the original workflow: Samples had a median of about 96,000 TCRs, with a range from roughly 20,000 to 700,000. The Decombinator software suite was used to annotate V, J and CDR3 in the TCR reads. To make PS versus PT1 abundance plots, every sample was subsampled to the same number of TCRs (28,000). TCRs were defined as expanded if absent before sensitization and observed at least eight times at the 2-week time point. TCRdb reprocessing: public reads trimmed at Q25 with fastp, clones called with MiXCR, in-frame beta chains kept. Here each entry gathers all rows of one CDR3 protein and keeps the most common genes and DNA. For this entry, the V and J calls and clone size follow TCRdb and not the study's own pipeline. Counted in this sample were nearly 85,000 distinct CDR3 sequences; around a tenth of them appeared once. Approximately 1.4% of the sample is held by the ten biggest clonotypes.

The origin of this receptor is a man between 18 and 35 years old with alopecia areata. Some clones in this sample may be carry-over from other donors' samples. Recombination connected TRBV12-3 or TRBV12-4 to TRBJ2-3; the D call is possibly TRBD1 or TRBD2, each sharing 5 bases. The sample was whole blood, taken in connection with sensitization to the hapten diphenylcyclopropenone (DPC). The CDR3 here reads CASTTWGWGTDTQYF. The DNA reads as follows: TGTGCCAGCACCACTTGGGGGTGGGGCACAGATACGCAGTATTTT.